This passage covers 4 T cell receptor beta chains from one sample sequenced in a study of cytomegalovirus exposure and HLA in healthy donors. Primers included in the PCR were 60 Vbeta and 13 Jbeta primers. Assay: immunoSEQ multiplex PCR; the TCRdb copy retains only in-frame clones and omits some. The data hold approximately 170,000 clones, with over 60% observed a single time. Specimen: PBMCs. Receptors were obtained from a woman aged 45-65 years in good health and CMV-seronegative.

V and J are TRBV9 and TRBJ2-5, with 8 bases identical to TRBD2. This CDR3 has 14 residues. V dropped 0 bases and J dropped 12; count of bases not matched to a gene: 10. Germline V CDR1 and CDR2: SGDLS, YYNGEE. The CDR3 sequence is CASSVAGLERPEYF. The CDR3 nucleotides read TGTGCCAGCAGCGTAGCGGGACTAGAAAGGCCCGAGTACTTC.

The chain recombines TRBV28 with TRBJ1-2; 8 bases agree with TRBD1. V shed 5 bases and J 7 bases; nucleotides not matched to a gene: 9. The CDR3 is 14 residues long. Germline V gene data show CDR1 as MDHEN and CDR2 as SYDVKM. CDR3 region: CASSKTGTGRGYTF. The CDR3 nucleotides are TGTGCCAGCAGTAAAACCGGGACAGGACGTGGCTACACCTTC.

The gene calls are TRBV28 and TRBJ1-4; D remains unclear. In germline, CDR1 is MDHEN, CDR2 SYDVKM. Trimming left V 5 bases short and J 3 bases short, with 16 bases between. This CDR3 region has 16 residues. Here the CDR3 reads CASSPGGGRPNEKLFF. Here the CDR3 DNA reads TGTGCCAGCAGTCCGGGAGGAGGTCGTCCTAATGAAAAACTGTTTTTT.

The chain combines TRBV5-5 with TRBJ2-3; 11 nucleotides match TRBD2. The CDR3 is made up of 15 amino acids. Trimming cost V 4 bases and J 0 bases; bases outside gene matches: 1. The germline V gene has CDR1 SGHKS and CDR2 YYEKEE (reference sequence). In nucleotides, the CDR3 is TGTGCCAGCAGCCTAGCGGGGGGAAGCACAGATACGCAGTATTTT. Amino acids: CASSLAGGSTDTQYF.